These T cell receptor beta chains were read from a single sample in a study of blood T cell repertoires in COVID-19. The repertoire was sequenced with immunoSEQ multiplex PCR; TCRdb's copy has only in-frame clones and lacks some. Of 200,000 to 250,000 clones listed, about 86% are singletons. Sequencing was performed on peripheral blood. The receptors here all came from a woman in her forties or fifties with acute or convalescent COVID-19. The CDR3 runs from the conserved cysteine through the conserved F or W. D genes are given only for firm matches. Clone size is not always given. Where it is, it says once, few, many or a class for expanded clones.

TRBJ2-6,.,TRBV3-1/TRBV3-2,.,CASSPNRAGANVLTF,TGTGCCAGCAGCCCTAACAGGGCTGGGGCCAACGTCCTGACTTTC
TRBJ1-4,TRBD1,TRBV27,.,CASSPTGAGKLFF,TGTGCCAGCAGTCCCACAGGGGCTGGAAAACTGTTTTTT
TRBJ1-2,.,TRBV6-5,.,CASSSLTAYGYTF,TGTGCCAGCAGCTCCCTGACAGCCTATGGCTACACCTTC
TRBJ2-5,TRBD1,TRBV5-1,.,CASSLAGGETQYF,TGCGCCAGCAGCTTGGCAGGGGGAGAGACCCAGTACTTC
TRBJ1-6,.,TRBV9,.,CASSPRTDSPLHF,TGTGCCAGCAGCCCCCGGACAGATTCACCCCTCCACTTT
TRBJ1-5,TRBD1,TRBV19,.,CASSIGGGAGQPQHF,TGTGCCAGTAGTATAGGAGGGGGCGCAGGTCAGCCCCAGCATTTT
TRBJ1-1,TRBD1,TRBV9,.,CASSRGDRVGEAFF,TGTGCCAGCAGCAGGGGGGACAGGGTGGGTGAAGCTTTCTTT
TRBJ1-1,TRBD1,TRBV5-6,.,CASSPDRGTEAFF,TGTGCCAGCAGCCCTGACAGGGGTACTGAAGCTTTCTTT
TRBJ2-7,.,TRBV7-9,.,CASSPGGYEQYF,TGTGCCAGCAGCCCCGGGGGTTACGAGCAGTACTTC
TRBJ2-7,TRBD1,TRBV5-1,.,CASSSRGQALPYEQYF,TGCGCCAGCAGCTCGCGCGGACAGGCTTTGCCCTACGAGCAGTACTTC
TRBJ1-6,TRBD1,TRBV19,.,CASSIQGAEDNSPLHF,TGTGCCAGTAGTATACAGGGGGCGGAAGATAATTCACCCCTCCACTTT
TRBJ2-7,TRBD1,TRBV7-2,.,CASSRGDRGWEQYF,TGTGCCAGCAGCCGTGGAGACAGGGGATGGGAGCAGTACTTC
TRBJ1-1,.,TRBV6-6,once,CASSPREGNTEAFF,TGTGCCAGCAGTCCCCGGGAGGGGAACACTGAAGCTTTCTTT
TRBJ2-1,.,TRBV5-1,.,CASSLGQTYNEQFF,TGCGCCAGCAGCTTAGGACAGACCTACAATGAGCAGTTCTTC
TRBJ2-2,.,TRBV18,once,CASSPPGKQGTGELFF,TGTGCCAGCTCACCACCGGGCAAACAAGGCACCGGGGAGCTGTTTTTT
TRBJ2-7,.,TRBV12-3/TRBV12-4,.,CASSREGYEQYF,TGTGCCAGCAGCCGAGAGGGCTACGAGCAGTACTTC
TRBJ1-5,.,TRBV20-1,.,CSARDEGPQHF,TGCAGTGCTAGAGATGAGGGGCCCCAGCATTTT
TRBJ1-5,.,TRBV19,.,CASSFGTDYNQPQHF,TGTGCCAGTAGTTTTGGGACTGACTACAATCAGCCCCAGCATTTT
TRBJ2-7,TRBD1,TRBV18,.,CASSPGRDRSYEQYF,TGTGCCAGCTCACCAGGTAGGGACAGGAGCTACGAGCAGTACTTC
TRBJ2-5,.,TRBV7-8,.,CASSLGLEETQYF,TGTGCCAGCAGCTTAGGGTTGGAGGAGACCCAGTACTTC
TRBJ2-3,TRBD1,TRBV5-5,.,CASSLDQGARTDTQYF,TGTGCCAGCAGCTTGGATCAGGGGGCCCGCACAGATACGCAGTATTTT
TRBJ2-7,.,TRBV4-3,.,CASSQDGLAFYEQYF,TGCGCCAGCAGCCAAGATGGCCTCGCATTCTACGAGCAGTACTTC
TRBJ1-3,TRBD1,TRBV7-3,.,CASSYRDRDAGNTIYF,TGTGCCAGCAGCTACCGGGACAGGGATGCGGGAAACACCATATATTTT
TRBJ2-1,TRBD1,TRBV19,once,CASSIGQGKHNEQFF,TGTGCCAGTAGTATAGGACAGGGGAAGCACAATGAGCAGTTCTTC
TRBJ2-5,.,TRBV25-1,.,CASSDPVYQETQYF,TGTGCCAGCAGTGACCCAGTTTACCAAGAGACCCAGTACTTC
TRBJ1-3,.,TRBV19,.,CASSTQGSGNTIYF,TGTGCCAGTAGTACTCAGGGGTCCGGAAACACCATATATTTT
TRBJ1-5,TRBD1,TRBV19,.,CASSPPGQAYQPQHF,TGTGCCAGTAGTCCCCCCGGACAGGCGTATCAGCCCCAGCATTTT
TRBJ1-4,.,TRBV2,.,CASSEGLYPGGTNEKLFF,TGTGCCAGCAGTGAGGGGTTGTACCCGGGGGGAACTAATGAAAAACTGTTTTTT
TRBJ2-4,.,TRBV2,.,CASSALAVLGKNIQYF,TGTGCCAGCAGTGCGTTAGCGGTCCTGGGCAAAAACATTCAGTACTTC
TRBJ1-3,.,TRBV28,.,CASSRSGSGNTIYF,TGTGCCAGCAGTAGGAGCGGCTCTGGAAACACCATATATTTT
TRBJ1-4,.,TRBV4-3,few,CASSQGLTNEKLFF,TGCGCCAGCAGCCAGGGCTTAACTAATGAAAAACTGTTTTTT
TRBJ2-5,.,TRBV7-2,.,CASSLSGAQETQYF,TGTGCCAGCAGCTTATCAGGGGCGCAAGAGACCCAGTACTTC